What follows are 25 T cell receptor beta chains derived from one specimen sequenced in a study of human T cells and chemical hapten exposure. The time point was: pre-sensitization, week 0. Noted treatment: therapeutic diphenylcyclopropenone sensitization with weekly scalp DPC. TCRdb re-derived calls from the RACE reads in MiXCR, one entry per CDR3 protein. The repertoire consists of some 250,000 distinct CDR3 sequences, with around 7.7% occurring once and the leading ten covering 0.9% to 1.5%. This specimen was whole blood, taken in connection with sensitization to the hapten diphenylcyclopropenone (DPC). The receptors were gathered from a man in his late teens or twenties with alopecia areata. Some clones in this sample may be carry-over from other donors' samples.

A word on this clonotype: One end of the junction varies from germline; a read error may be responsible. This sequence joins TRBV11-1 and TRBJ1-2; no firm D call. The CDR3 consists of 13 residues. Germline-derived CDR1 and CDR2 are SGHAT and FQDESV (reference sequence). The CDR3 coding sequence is TGTGTCAGCAGCGCAGGTACCAACTATGGCTACACCTTC. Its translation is CVSSAGTNYGYTF.

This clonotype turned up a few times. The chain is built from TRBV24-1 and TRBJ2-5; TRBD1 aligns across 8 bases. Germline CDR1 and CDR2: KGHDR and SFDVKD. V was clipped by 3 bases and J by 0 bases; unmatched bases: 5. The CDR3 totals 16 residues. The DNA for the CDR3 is TGTGCCACCAGTGATGCCGGACAGGGTCACCAAGAGACCCAGTACTTC. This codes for CATSDAGQGHQETQYF.

CDR3 region: CASSFDSGAPLWQFF. CDR3 in DNA: TGTGCCAGCAGCTTTGATAGCGGGGCGCCGTTATGGCAGTTCTTC. The chain is built from TRBV7-9 and TRBJ2-1; 8 nucleotides agree with TRBD2. The CDR3 extends over 15 amino acids. From germline, CDR1 is SEHNR and CDR2 FQNEAQ (reference sequence). Trimming cost V 3 bases and J 12 bases; bases outside gene matches: 13.

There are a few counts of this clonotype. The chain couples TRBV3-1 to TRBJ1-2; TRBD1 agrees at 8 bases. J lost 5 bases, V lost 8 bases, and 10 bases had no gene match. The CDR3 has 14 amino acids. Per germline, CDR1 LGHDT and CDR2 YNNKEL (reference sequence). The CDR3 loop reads CASGEGQATYGYTF. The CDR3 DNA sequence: TGTGCCAGCGGAGAGGGACAGGCCACTTATGGCTACACCTTC.

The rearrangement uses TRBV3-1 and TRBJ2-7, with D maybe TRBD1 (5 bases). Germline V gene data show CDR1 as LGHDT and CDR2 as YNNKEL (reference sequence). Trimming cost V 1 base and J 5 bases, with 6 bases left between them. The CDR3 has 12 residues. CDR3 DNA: TGTGCCAGCAGCCAAGGCAGGGACGAGCAGTACTTC. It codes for CASSQGRDEQYF.

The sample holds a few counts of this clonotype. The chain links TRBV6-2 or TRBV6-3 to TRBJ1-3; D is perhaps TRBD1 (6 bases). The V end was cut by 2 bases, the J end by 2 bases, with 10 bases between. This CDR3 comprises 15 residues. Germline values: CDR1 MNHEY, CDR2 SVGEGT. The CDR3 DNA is TGTGCCAGCAGTTACGCCCGACAGGCTGGAAACACCATATATTTT. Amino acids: CASSYARQAGNTIYF.

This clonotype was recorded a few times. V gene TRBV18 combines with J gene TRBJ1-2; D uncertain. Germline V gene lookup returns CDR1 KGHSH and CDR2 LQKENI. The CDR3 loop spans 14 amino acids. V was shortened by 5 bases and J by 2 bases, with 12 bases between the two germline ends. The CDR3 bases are TGTGCCAGCTCAGCTCGGGATGCGAACTATGGCTACACCTTC. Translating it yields CASSARDANYGYTF. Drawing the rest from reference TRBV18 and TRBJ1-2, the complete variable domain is NAGVMQNPRHLVRRRGQEARLRCSPMKGHSHVYWYRQLPEEGLKFMVYLQKENIIDESGMPKERFSAEFPKEGPSILRIQQVVRGDSAAYFCASSARDANYGYTFGSGTRLTVV.

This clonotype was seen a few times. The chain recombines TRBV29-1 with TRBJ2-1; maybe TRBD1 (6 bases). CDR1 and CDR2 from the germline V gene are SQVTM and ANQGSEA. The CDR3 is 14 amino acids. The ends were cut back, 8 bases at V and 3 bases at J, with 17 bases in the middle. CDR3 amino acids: CSSFGTPIYNEQFF. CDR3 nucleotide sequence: TGCAGCTCGTTCGGGACACCGATCTACAATGAGCAGTTCTTC.

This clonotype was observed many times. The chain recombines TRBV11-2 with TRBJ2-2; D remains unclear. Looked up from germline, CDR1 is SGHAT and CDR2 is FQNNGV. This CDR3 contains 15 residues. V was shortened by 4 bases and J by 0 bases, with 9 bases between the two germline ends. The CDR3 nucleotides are TGTGCCAGCAGCTCCCTTACTTCGAACACCGGGGAGCTGTTTTTT. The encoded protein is CASSSLTSNTGELFF.

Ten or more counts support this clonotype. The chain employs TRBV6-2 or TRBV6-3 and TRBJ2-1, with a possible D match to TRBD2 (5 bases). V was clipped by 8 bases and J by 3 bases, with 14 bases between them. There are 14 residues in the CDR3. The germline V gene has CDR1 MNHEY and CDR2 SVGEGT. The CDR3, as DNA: TGTGCCAGCCGGGTTGACCGGGGCTACAATGAGCAGTTCTTC. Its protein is CASRVDRGYNEQFF.

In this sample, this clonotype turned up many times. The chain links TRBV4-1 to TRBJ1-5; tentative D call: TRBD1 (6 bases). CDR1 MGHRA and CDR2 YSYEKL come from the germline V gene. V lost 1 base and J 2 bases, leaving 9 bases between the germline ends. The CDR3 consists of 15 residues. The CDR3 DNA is TGCGCCAGCAGCCAAGGACAGGCGGGCAATCAGCCCCAGCATTTT. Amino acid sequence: CASSQGQAGNQPQHF.

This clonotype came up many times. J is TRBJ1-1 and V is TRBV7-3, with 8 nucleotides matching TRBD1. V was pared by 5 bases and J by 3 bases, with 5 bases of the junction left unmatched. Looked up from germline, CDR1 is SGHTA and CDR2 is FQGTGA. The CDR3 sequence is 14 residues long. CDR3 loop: CASSMDREDTEAFF. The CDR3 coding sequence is TGTGCCAGCAGCATGGACAGGGAAGACACTGAAGCTTTCTTT.

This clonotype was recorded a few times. Here the CDR3 reads CASSFYRRRGRWTEAFF. CDR3 nucleotide sequence: TGTGCCAGCAGTTTTTATCGGCGCAGGGGGCGATGGACTGAAGCTTTCTTT. The V call is TRBV12-3 or TRBV12-4, the J call TRBJ1-1, with 8 bases aligning to TRBD1. This CDR3 has 17 amino acids. Losses at the gene ends were 3 bases for V and 5 bases for J; bases not matched to a gene: 14.

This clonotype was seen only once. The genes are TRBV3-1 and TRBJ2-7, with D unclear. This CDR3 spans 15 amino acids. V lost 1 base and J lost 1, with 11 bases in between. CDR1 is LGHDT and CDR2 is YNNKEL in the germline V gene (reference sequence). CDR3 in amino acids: CASSQGDMGSYEQYV. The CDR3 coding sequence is TGTGCCAGCAGCCAAGGAGATATGGGGTCCTACGAGCAGTACGTC.

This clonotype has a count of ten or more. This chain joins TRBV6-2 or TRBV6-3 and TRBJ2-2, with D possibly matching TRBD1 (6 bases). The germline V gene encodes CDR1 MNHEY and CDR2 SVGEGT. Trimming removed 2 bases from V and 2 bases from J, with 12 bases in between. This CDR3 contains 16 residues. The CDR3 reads CASSYGGHLNTGELFF. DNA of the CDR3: TGTGCCAGCAGTTACGGGGGCCATCTCAACACCGGGGAGCTGTTTTTT.

This CDR3 reads CASSPGQLASTEAFF. CDR3 nucleotide sequence: TGTGCCAGCAGCCCCGGACAGCTAGCTAGCACTGAAGCTTTCTTT. The genes are TRBV7-9 and TRBJ1-1; tentative D call: TRBD1 (6 bases). V gave up 5 bases and J gave up 4 bases, with 17 bases separating them. In germline, CDR1 is SEHNR, CDR2 FQNEAQ (reference sequence). The CDR3 is 15 amino acids.

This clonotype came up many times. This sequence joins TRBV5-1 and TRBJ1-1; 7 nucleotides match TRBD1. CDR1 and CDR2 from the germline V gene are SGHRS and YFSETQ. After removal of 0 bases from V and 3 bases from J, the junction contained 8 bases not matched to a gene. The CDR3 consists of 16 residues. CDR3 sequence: CASSLGEGAWYTEAFF. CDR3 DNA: TGCGCCAGCAGCTTGGGAGAGGGGGCTTGGTACACTGAAGCTTTCTTT. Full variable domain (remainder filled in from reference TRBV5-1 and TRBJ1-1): KAGVTQTPRYLIKTRGQQVTLSCSPISGHRSVSWYQQTPGQGLQFLFEYFSETQRNKGNFPGRFSGRQFSNSRSEMNVSTLELGDSALYLCASSLGEGAWYTEAFFGQGTRLTVV.

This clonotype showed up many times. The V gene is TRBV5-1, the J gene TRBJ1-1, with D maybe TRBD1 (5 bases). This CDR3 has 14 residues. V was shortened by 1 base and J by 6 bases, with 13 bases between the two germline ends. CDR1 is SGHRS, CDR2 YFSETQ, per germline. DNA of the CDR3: TGCGCCAGCAGCTTGAGCCGGGGCCAGGCTGAAGCTTTCTTT. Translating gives CASSLSRGQAEAFF.

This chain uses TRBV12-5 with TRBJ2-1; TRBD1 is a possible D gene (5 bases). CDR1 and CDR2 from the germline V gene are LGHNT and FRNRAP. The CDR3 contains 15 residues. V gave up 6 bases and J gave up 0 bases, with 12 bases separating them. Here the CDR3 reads CASGPGQNSYNEQFF. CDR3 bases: TGTGCTAGTGGCCCCGGACAAAACTCCTACAATGAGCAGTTCTTC.

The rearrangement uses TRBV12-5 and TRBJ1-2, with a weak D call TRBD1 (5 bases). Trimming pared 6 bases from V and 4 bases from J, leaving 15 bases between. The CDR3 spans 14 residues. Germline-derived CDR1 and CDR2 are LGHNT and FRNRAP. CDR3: CASGPGRRGYGYTF. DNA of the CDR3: TGTGCTAGTGGCCCCGGTAGGAGGGGCTATGGCTACACCTTC.

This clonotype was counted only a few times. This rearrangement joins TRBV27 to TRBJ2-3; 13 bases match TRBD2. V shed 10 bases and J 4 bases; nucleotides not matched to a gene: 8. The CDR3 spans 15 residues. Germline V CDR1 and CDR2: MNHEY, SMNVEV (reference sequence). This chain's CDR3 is CATGIGTSGADTQYF. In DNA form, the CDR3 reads TGTGCCACCGGGATAGGGACTAGCGGGGCAGATACGCAGTATTTT.

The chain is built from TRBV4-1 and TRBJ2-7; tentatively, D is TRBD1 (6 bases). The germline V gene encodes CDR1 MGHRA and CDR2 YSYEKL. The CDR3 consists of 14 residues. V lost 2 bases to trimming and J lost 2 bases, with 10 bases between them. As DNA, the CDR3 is TGCGCCAGCAGCCAACACAGGGAACCCTACGAGCAGTACTTC. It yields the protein CASSQHREPYEQYF.

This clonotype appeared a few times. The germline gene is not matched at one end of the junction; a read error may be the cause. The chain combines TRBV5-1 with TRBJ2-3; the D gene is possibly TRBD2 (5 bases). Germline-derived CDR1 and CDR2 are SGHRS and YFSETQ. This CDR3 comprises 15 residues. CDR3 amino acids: CASSWLSGNTDTRYF. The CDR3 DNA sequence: TGCGCCAGCAGCTGGCTGAGCGGAAACACAGATACGCGGTATTTT. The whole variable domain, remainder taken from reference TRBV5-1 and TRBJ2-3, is KAGVTQTPRYLIKTRGQQVTLSCSPISGHRSVSWYQQTPGQGLQFLFEYFSETQRNKGNFPGRFSGRQFSNSRSEMNVSTLELGDSALYLCASSWLSGNTDTRYFGPGTRLTVL.

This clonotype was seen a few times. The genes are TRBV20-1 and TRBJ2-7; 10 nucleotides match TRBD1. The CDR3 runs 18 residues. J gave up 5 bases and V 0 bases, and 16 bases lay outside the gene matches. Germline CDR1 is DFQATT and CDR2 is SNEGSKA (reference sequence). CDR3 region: CSARDLTRPETGGHEQYF. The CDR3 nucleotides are TGCAGTGCTAGAGACTTAACCCGCCCGGAGACAGGGGGCCACGAGCAGTACTTC.

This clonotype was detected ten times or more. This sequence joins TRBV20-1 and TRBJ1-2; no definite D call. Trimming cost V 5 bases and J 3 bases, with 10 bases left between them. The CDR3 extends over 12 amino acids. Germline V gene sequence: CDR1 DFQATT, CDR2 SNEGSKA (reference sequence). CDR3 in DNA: TGCAGTGCTCGCCCCGACTACTATGGCTACACCTTC. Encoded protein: CSARPDYYGYTF.